Below are 14 T cell receptor beta chains sequenced from a single sample in a study of vaccination and CD4 T cells after COVID-19. No antigen is known for these receptors. The treatment was: roughly 10-day PBMC culture with coronavirus spike peptide pools or control peptides (ViraFEST assay). Sequenced with the Oncomine TCR Beta short-read assay was DNA taken from cultured CD4+ T cells. Via MiXCR, TCRdb re-called the PCR reads, giving one row per CDR3 protein. This sample has about 14,000 distinct CDR3 sequences; 25% to 30% occur once, and the top ten carry about 20%. What was sequenced was cultured CD4+ T cells from blood. The receptors here all came from a human donor with COVID-19.

Remarks on this clonotype: One end of the junction does not line up with germline, which may come from a read error. The V call is TRBV5-3, the J call TRBJ1-1; D unclear. TRBV5-3 is given ORF status, its function remaining uncertain. This CDR3 comprises 14 residues. The CDR3 nucleotides read TGTGCCAGCAGCTTCCGGGGATTGAACACTGAAGCTTTCTTT. Encoded protein: CASSFRGLNTEAFF.

This clonotype was picked up a small number of times. The V gene is TRBV7-9, the J gene TRBJ2-3, with a weak D call TRBD1 (5 bases). From germline, CDR1 is SEHNR and CDR2 FQNEAQ (reference sequence). V lost 5 bases, J lost 2 bases, and 14 bases lay in between. CDR3 length: 15 residues. The CDR3 bases are TGTGCCAGCAGCAGTTCTAGGGGTTACACAGATACGCAGTATTTT. This translates into CASSSSRGYTDTQYF.

CDR3 sequence (DNA): TGTGCCAGCTCACCACAGATGACAGGGAACACCGGGGAGCTGTTTTTT. Translation: CASSPQMTGNTGELFF. This rearrangement joins TRBV18 to TRBJ2-2; D might be TRBD1 (6 bases). The CDR3 length is 16 residues. Trimming pared 1 base from V and 1 base from J, leaving 10 bases between. Germline assignment: CDR1 KGHSH and CDR2 LQKENI.

The sample holds a few counts of this clonotype. The V and J genes are TRBV20-1 and TRBJ1-1, with no clear D. Trimming removed 5 bases from V and 0 bases from J, with 10 bases in between. CDR1 and CDR2 from the germline V gene are DFQATT and SNEGSKA (reference sequence). This CDR3 contains 13 residues. The CDR3 nucleotides read TGCAGTGCTCTCTCCAGGTTGAACACTGAAGCTTTCTTT. It encodes CSALSRLNTEAFF.

This chain connects TRBV21-1 to TRBJ2-3. TRBV21-1 represents a pseudogene. The CDR3 covers 18 residues. The CDR3 here is CASSKETAPSFVADTQYF. Written as DNA, the CDR3 is TGTGCCAGCAGCAAAGAAACGGCACCGTCCTTTGTTGCAGATACGCAGTATTTT.

This clonotype was picked up a small number of times. The chain joins TRBV21-1 to TRBJ2-1. TRBV21-1 is listed as a pseudogene. CDR3 size: 15 residues. CDR3 sequence: CASSNWPCSYNEQFF. CDR3 nucleotide sequence: TGTGCCAGCAGCAATTGGCCTTGCTCCTACAATGAGCAGTTCTTC.

This clonotype was observed a single time. V is TRBV21-1 and J is TRBJ2-7; no DNA check was done on the table's D call, TRBD2. TRBV21-1 is a pseudogene segment. The CDR3 is 15 residues long. The CDR3 nucleotides read TGTGCCAGCAGTACGCTAGCGATGAGCTCCTACGAGCAGTACTTC. This gives the protein CASSTLAMSSYEQYF.

The chain employs TRBV6-1 and TRBJ1-2; TRBD1 matches 9 bases. Germline CDR1 is MNHNS and CDR2 is SASEGT. The V segment lost 3 bases and the J segment 5 bases; nucleotides outside the gene matches: 10. The CDR3 spans 16 residues. Written as DNA, the CDR3 is TGTGCCAGCAGTGATACCGGGACAGGGAGCCTTTATGGCTACACCTTC. The encoded protein is CASSDTGTGSLYGYTF.

This clonotype was picked up a small number of times. V usage is TRBV20-1 and J usage is TRBJ2-2; TRBD2 agrees at 7 bases. Trimming took 3 bases from V and 4 from J; bases not matched to a gene: 5. This CDR3 is 14 amino acids long. Germline V lookup: CDR1 DFQATT, CDR2 SNEGSKA (reference sequence). This CDR3 reads CSASPSGFTGELFF. CDR3 DNA: TGCAGTGCTAGCCCTAGCGGATTCACCGGGGAGCTGTTTTTT.

Here the CDR3 DNA reads TGTGCCAGCAGCTTGGCAGGGACGGATGGCTACACCTTC. Its protein product is CASSLAGTDGYTF. The chain is built from TRBV5-6 and TRBJ1-2; weak D call: TRBD1 (5 bases). This CDR3 spans 13 amino acids. CDR1 and CDR2 (germline): SGHDT, YYEEEE. V gave up 0 bases and J gave up 6 bases, with 9 bases separating them.

This clonotype was seen only a few times. The rearrangement links TRBV11-1 to TRBJ1-5; weak D call: TRBD1 (6 bases). V was cut by 5 bases and J by 4 bases, with 18 bases left in between. There are 16 residues in the CDR3. Per germline, CDR1 SGHAT and CDR2 FQDESV (reference sequence). The CDR3 spells CASSPVGGATNQPQHF. In DNA form, the CDR3 reads TGTGCCAGCAGCCCAGTCGGGGGGGCGACTAATCAGCCCCAGCATTTT.

This clonotype was picked up a small number of times. V is TRBV7-9 and J is TRBJ2-5; the match to TRBD2 covers 7 bases. The V gene's germline CDR1 is SEHNR and CDR2 FQNEAQ (reference sequence). This CDR3 is 16 amino acids long. The J segment lost 5 bases and the V segment lost 3 bases, leaving 12 bases of the junction unmatched. The CDR3, as DNA: TGTGCCAGCAGCTTGGGTCCGGTGGGGGGGAGCGAGACCCAGTACTTC. It encodes CASSLGPVGGSETQYF.

The CDR3 reads CASSIPTEGGFQPQHF. CDR3 coding DNA: TGTGCCAGTAGTATCCCCACGGAGGGAGGGTTTCAGCCCCAGCATTTT. The rearrangement joins TRBV19 to TRBJ1-5; D remains unclear. This CDR3 has 16 residues. Germline CDR1 is LNHDA and CDR2 is SQIVND (reference sequence). Trimming shortened V by 3 bases and J by 6 bases, and 18 bases separated the two germline ends.

This chain connects TRBV20-1 to TRBJ1-3, with 8 bases that match TRBD1. The CDR3 length is 14 residues. Germline V gene lookup returns CDR1 DFQATT and CDR2 SNEGSKA (reference sequence). With V trimmed by 3 bases and J by 2 bases, 3 bases remained unmatched. This CDR3 is CSARTGVPGNTIYF. The CDR3 DNA reads TGCAGTGCTAGGACAGGGGTTCCTGGAAACACCATATATTTT.